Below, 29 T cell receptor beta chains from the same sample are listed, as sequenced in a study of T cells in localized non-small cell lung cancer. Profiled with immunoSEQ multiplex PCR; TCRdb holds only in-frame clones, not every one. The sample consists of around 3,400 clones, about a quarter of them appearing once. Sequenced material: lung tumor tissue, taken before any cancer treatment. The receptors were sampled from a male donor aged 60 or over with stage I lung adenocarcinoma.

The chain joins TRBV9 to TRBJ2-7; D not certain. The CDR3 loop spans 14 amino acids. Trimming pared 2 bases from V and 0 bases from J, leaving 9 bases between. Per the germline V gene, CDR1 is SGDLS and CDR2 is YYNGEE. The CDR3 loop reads CASSVAESSYEQYF. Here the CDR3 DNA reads TGTGCCAGCAGCGTGGCGGAAAGCTCCTACGAGCAGTACTTC. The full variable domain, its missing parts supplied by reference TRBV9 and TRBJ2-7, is DSGVTQTPKHLITATGQRVTLRCSPRSGDLSVYWYQQSLDQGLQFLIQYYNGEERAKGNILERFSAQQFPDLHSELNLSSLELGDSALYFCASSVAESSYEQYFGPGTRLTVT.

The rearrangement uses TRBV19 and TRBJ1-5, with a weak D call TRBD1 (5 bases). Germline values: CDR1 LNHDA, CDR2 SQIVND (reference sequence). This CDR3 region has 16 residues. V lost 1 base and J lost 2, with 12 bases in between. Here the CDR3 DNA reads TGTGCCAGTAGTATAGCCGGGGGGTACGGCAATCAGCCCCAGCATTTT. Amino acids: CASSIAGGYGNQPQHF.

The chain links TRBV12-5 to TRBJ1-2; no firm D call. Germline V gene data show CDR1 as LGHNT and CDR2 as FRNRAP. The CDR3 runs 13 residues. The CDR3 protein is CASTRRGYYGYTF. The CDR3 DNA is TGTGCCAGCACAAGACGTGGGTACTATGGCTACACCTTC.

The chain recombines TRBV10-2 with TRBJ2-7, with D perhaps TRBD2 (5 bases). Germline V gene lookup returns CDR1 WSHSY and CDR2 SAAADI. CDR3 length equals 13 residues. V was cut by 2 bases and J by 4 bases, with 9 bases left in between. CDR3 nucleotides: TGCGCCAGCAGTGAGGTCCTAGCTTACGAGCAGTACTTC. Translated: CASSEVLAYEQYF.

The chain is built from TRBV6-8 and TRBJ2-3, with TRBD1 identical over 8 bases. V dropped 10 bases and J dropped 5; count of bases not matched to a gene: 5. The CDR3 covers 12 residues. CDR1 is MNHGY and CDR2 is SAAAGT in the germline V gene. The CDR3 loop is CATRDRLDTQYF. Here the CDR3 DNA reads TGTGCCACCCGGGACAGGTTAGATACGCAGTATTTT.

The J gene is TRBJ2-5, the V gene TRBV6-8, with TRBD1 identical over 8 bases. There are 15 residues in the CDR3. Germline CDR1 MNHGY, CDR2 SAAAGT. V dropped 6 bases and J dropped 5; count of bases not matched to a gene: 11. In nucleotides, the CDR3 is TGTGCCAGCAGAGTCGACAGGGGTTTGGAGGAGACCCAGTACTTC. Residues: CASRVDRGLEETQYF.

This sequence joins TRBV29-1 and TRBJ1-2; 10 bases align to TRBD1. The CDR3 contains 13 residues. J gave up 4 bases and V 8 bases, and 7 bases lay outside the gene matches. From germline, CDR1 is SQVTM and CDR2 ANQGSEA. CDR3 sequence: CSTKGTGAYGYTF. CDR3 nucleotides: TGCAGCACAAAAGGGACAGGGGCCTATGGCTACACCTTC.

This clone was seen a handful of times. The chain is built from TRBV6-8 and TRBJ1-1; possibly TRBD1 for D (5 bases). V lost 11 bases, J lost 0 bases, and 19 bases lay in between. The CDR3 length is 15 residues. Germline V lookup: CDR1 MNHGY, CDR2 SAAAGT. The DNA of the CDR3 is TGTGCCGGTCAACGGGAGGCGGGGCTGAACACTGAAGCTTTCTTT. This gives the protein CAGQREAGLNTEAFF.

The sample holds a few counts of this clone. The CDR3 coding sequence is TGTGCCAGCAGTGAAGCGCGAGGGTACACCGGGGAGCTGTTTTTT. Translation: CASSEARGYTGELFF. The V and J genes are TRBV9 and TRBJ2-2, with D possibly being TRBD2 (5 bases). The CDR3 is 15 amino acids. Trimming took off 5 bases at V and 3 bases at J, with 14 bases between the two ends. Germline-derived CDR1 and CDR2 are SGDLS and YYNGEE.

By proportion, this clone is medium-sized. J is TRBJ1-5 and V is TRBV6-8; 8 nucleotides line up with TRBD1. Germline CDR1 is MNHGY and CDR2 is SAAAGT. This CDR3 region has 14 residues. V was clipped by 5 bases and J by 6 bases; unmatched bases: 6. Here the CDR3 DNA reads TGTGCCAGCAGTAACAGGGGGGATAGTCAGCCCCAGCATTTT. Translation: CASSNRGDSQPQHF.

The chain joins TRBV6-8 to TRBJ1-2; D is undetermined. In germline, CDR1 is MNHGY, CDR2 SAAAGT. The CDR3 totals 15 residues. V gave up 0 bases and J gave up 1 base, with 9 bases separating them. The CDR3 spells CASSYSYTYNYGYTF. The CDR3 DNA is TGTGCCAGCAGTTACTCGTACACCTATAACTATGGCTACACCTTC.

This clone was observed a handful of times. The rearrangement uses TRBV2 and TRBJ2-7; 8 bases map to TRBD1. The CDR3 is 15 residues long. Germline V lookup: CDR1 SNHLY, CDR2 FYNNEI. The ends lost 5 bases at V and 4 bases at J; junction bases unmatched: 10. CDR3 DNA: TGTGCCAGCAGTTCCCCCCAGGGGGCCACTTACGAGCAGTACTTC. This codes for CASSSPQGATYEQYF.

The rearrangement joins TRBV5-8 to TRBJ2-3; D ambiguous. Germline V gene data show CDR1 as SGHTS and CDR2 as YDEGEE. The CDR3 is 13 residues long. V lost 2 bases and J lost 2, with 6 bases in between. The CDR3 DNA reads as TGTGCCAGCAGCTTATACGCCACAGATACGCAGTATTTT. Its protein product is CASSLYATDTQYF. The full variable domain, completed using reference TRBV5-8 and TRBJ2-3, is EAGVTQSPTHLIKTRGQQATLRCSPISGHTSVYWYQQALGLGLQFLLWYDEGEERNRGNFPPRFSGRQFPNYSSELNVNALELEDSALYLCASSLYATDTQYFGPGTRLTVL.

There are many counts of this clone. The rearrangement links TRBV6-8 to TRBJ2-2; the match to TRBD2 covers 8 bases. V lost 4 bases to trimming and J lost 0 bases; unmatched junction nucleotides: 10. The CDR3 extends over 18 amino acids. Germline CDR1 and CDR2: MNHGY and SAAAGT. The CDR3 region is CASSSGLGGSPNTGELFF. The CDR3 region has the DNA TGTGCCAGCAGTTCGGGACTAGGCGGCTCCCCGAACACCGGGGAGCTGTTTTTT.

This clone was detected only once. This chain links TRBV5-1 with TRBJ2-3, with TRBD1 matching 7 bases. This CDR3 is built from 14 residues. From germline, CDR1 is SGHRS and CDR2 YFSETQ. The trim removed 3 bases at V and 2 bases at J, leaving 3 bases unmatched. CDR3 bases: TGCGCCAGCAGCTCCGGACAGGACACAGATACGCAGTATTTT. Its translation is CASSSGQDTDTQYF.

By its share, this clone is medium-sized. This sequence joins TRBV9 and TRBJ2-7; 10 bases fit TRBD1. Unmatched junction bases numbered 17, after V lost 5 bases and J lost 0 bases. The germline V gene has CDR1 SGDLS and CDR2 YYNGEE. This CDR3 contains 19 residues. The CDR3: CASREWGTGASMFSYEQYF. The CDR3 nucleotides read TGTGCCAGCAGGGAATGGGGGACAGGGGCCTCGATGTTCTCCTACGAGCAGTACTTC.

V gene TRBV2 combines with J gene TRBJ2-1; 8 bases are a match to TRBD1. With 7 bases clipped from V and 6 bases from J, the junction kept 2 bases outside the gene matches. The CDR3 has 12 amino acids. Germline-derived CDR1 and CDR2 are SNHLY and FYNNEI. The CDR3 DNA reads TGTGCCAGCATGGACAGGGTCAATGAGCAGTTCTTC. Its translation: CASMDRVNEQFF.

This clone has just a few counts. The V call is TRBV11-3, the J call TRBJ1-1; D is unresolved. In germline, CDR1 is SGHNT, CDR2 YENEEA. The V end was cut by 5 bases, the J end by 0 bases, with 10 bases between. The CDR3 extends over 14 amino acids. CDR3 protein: CASSLPPLNTEAFF. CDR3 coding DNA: TGTGCCAGCAGCCTCCCCCCGTTGAACACTGAAGCTTTCTTT.

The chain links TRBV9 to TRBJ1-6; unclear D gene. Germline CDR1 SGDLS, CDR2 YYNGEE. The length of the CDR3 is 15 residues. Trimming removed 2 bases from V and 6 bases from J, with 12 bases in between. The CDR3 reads CASSVSRVPNSPLHF. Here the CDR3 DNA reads TGTGCCAGCAGCGTTTCCCGGGTCCCTAATTCACCCCTCCACTTT.

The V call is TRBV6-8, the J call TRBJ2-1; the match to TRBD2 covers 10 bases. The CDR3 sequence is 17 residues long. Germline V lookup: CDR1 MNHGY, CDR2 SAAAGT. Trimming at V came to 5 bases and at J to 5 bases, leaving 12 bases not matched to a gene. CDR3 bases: TGTGCCAGCAGTGCCCAGCGGGGGGGCATTGTAAACAATGAGCAGTTCTTC. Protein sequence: CASSAQRGGIVNNEQFF.

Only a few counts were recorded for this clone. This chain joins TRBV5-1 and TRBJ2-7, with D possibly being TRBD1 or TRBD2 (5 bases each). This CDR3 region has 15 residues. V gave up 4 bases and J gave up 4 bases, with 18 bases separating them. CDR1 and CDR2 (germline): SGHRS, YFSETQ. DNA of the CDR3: TGCGCCAGCAGCCCGGATGGGACGCTTCGATACGAGCAGTACTTC. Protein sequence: CASSPDGTLRYEQYF.

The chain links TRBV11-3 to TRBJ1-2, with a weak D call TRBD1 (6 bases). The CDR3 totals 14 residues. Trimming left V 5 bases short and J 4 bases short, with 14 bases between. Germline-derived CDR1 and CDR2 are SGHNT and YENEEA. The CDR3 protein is CASSTGTSGYGYTF. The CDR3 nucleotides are TGTGCCAGCAGCACAGGGACCTCGGGCTATGGCTACACCTTC.

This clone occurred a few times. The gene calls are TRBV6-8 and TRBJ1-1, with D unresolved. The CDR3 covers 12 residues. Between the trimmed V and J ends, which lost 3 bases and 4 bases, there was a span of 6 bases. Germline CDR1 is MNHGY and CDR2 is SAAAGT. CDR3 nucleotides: TGTGCCAGCAGTTATTCGAGCACTGAAGCTTTCTTT. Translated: CASSYSSTEAFF.

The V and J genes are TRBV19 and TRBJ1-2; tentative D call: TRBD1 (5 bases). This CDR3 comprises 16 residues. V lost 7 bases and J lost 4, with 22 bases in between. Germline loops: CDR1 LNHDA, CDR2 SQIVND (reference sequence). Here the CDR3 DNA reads TGTGCCAGTATCCGAACCCTCCAGGGAGGCGCCTATGGCTACACCTTC. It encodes CASIRTLQGGAYGYTF.

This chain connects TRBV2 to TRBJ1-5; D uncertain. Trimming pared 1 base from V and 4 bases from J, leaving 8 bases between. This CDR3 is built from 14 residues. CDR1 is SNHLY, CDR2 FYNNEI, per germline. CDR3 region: CASSEGSRNQPQHF. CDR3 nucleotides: TGTGCCAGCAGTGAAGGGAGTAGGAATCAGCCCCAGCATTTT.

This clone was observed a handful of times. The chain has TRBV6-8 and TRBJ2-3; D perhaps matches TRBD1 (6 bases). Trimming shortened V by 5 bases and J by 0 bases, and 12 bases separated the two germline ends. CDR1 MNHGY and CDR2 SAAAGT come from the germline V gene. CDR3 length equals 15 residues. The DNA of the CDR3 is TGTGCCAGCAGTGCGGACAGACCTAGCACAGATACGCAGTATTTT. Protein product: CASSADRPSTDTQYF.

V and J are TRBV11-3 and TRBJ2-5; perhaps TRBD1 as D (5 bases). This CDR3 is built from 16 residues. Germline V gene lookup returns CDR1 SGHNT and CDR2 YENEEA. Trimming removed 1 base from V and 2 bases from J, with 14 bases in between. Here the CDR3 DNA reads TGTGCCAGCAGCTTAGGGTGGCAGGGTAGGCAAGAGACCCAGTACTTC. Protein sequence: CASSLGWQGRQETQYF.

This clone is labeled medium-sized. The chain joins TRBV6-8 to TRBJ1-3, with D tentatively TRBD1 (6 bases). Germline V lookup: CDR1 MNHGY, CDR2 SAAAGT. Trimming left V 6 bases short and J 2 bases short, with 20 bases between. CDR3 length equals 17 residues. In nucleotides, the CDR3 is TGTGCCAGCAGATCCCATACGGGAGACAGGACTGGAAACACCATATATTTT. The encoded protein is CASRSHTGDRTGNTIYF.

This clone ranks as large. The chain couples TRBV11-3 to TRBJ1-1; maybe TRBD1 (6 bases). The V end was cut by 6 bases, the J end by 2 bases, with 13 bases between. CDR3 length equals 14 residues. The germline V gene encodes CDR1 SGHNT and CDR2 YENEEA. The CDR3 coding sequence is TGTGCCAGCAGGTTAAGACAGGTCAACACTGAAGCTTTCTTT. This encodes CASRLRQVNTEAFF.